This TCR beta chain appears in the sequencing data of a study of vaccination effects on CD4 cells after COVID-19. Looking at the study overall: Either the BNT162b2 or mRNA-1273 vaccine was given to participants in two doses.

Libraries were prepared by immunoSEQ multiplex PCR; TCRdb keeps only in-frame clonotypes and omits some of them. The profile covers about 20,000 clones, with 75% appearing a single time and approximately 19% taken by the ten largest. The study's findings and limits: Both infection-induced and vaccine-induced clones contracted markedly at late post-vaccination timepoints.

Sequencing in the ViraFEST assay came after antigen-specific CD4+ T cells had been expanded with viral peptide pools, which were used to stimulate PBMC. A 10-day culture period preceded the isolation of CD4+ T cells. Having tested negative for nucleocapsid antibodies, the vaccine recipients showed no prior SARS-CoV-2 infection. IL-2 medium took the place of half the medium on both days 3 and 7. A remark on this clone: Its antigen is as yet unknown.

The germline V gene has CDR1 SGHVS and CDR2 FNYEAQ. The CDR3 loop spans 15 amino acids. Trimming removed 5 bases from V and 3 bases from J; junction bases left unmatched: 8. This chain joins TRBV7-6 and TRBJ2-3; 7 nucleotides agree with TRBD1. The sequencing used CD4+ T cells from PBMCs cultured with HCoV-NL63 spike peptides, collected before COVID-19 vaccination. The clonotype was recovered from a human donor who received a COVID-19 vaccine. The CDR3 protein is CASSSSGTETDTQYF. The CDR3 DNA reads as TGTGCCAGCAGCAGTTCCGGGACAGAGACAGATACGCAGTATTTT.